Detailed here is one T cell receptor (beta chain). CDR3 length equals 16 residues. Germline-derived CDR1 and CDR2 are LGHNA and YNFKEQ. Trimming took 0 bases from V and 4 from J; bases not matched to a gene: 6. The record originates from a study of OX40 agonist ivuxolimab in advanced cancers. TCRdb's table, derived via immunoSEQ multiplex PCR, lists solely in-frame clones and lacks some. The profile shows 75,000 to 80,000 clones, about 84% of them singletons. The sample here was CD4+ or CD8+ T cells sorted from blood, taken in a trial of the OX40 agonist ivuxolimab. The sequence came from an adult with an advanced solid tumor such as melanoma, head and neck, liver or kidney cancer. V usage is TRBV4-2 and J usage is TRBJ2-1; 7 bases align to TRBD2. CDR3 sequence: CASSQEHSGRYNEQFF. The DNA for the CDR3 is TGTGCCAGCAGCCAAGAACATAGCGGGCGTTACAATGAGCAGTTCTTC.